This TCR beta chain came from a study of shared clonotypes between healthy human individuals (dated by TCRdb to 2020 to 2021). With respect to the entire study: A few men and a couple of women, aged 18 to 49 years, made up the cohort. For each donor, three plates each were used for CD4 naive and CD4 memory, two plates were used for CD8 naive, and one plate was used for CD8 memory. To estimate repertoire size and how much clonotypes are shared between individuals, the study performed deep sequencing of blood TCR repertoires from a few healthy adults. To increase sequencing depth and limit assay-specific biases, TCR repertoire library preparation and sequencing were carried out by different laboratories using diverse techniques. Between about 0.8 and 9 billion PBMCs per donor were obtained by leukapheresis. What the authors observed across the whole study: Incomplete sequencing was indicated by rarefaction of sorted-subset datasets, despite the large sequencing depth. Sampling was restricted to blood, and TCR repertoires in tissues likely differ from the TCR repertoires found in blood. The small number of donors limited the genetic and exposure-history diversity represented. Naive subsets generally had larger estimated clonotype richness than memory subsets. Compared with non-shared clonotypes, clonotypes shared by all four sorted-subset donors had higher generation probabilities. Sharing across a few donors was observed for about 5% of naive CD4, 3% to 3.5% of naive CD8, 2.3% of memory CD4, and about 0.4% of memory CD8 clonotypes. Based on pairwise subsampling, the degree of clonotype sharing among donors was expected to be affected by sequencing depth.

As concerns this clone: Its specific antigen is unknown. The record has no base qualities; no much larger clone is one base away.

Using the deep immunoSEQ assay, multiplex PCR amplified TCR CDR3 regions from genomic DNA. Extracted genomic DNA from each cell subset was distributed evenly across all wells of several immunoSEQ 96-well plates, and each plate was treated as a replicate. Each replicate PCR for sorted subsets received about 200 ng genomic DNA, equal to about 30,000 T cell genomes. The purified libraries were quantified using a Qubit 3.0 fluorometer, sized with a Bioanalyzer 2100, and then quantified again using the KAPA Library Quantification kit. Every immunoSEQ 96-well plate was sequenced on a separate single-read 150-cycle Illumina NextSeq 550 flow cell. Concerning the study's data processing: Because only junctional sequences without quality scores were contained in the immunoSEQ output, filtering matching that applied to full-length reads could not be performed. Sequences were annotated with PyIR, a Python wrapper for IgBLAST v1.9, and V/J genes and CDR3 were assigned using IMGT germline references. Reads with weak V/J assignments (E-value above 1e-6), missing CDR3, stop codons, out-of-frame junctions, or ambiguous translated residues were removed. V3J clonotypes were defined as sequences sharing the same inferred V gene, J gene, and CDR3 amino acid sequence. Percentage overlap between repertoires was computed as shared unique clonotypes divided by the size of the smaller repertoire. Richness of each repertoire was evaluated using RTK rarefaction, the Chao1 estimator, and Recon v2.1 estimates of unobserved clonotypes. OLGA was used to compute generation probabilities for all TCRbeta clonotypes that the gDNA method yielded from a few donors. TCRdb holds this immuneACCESS table with in-frame rearrangements only. Some clones are missing; in checked studies, unresolved V genes explain under half, and the rest has no known cause. D and trimming were read from the DNA, whereas the V and J calls and clone size are those reported in that table. This sample has some 2,100,000 clones in its table, and around 93% of those were observed once. More than 1.5% of the sample is in the top ten clones.

CD8 naive samples were obtained by positive selection for CCR7 among CD45RO-negative cells, yielding a CD45RA+CCR7+ population from which TemRA cells were excluded. The donors were healthy, HIV-negative adults who had no recently reported acute infections or vaccinations. All donors were Caucasian adults living in Nashville, Tennessee, USA. Blood was collected by leukapheresis, and PBMCs were isolated by Ficoll-Histopaque density gradient centrifugation and then cryopreserved in liquid nitrogen vapor phase. Purity and quantity of every magnetically sorted T cell population were checked by analytical flow cytometry. From each sorted fraction, genomic DNA was isolated and quantified by UV absorbance on a Nanodrop 2000c. CDR1 and CDR2 were assigned from the germline V gene as SGHTA and FQGNSA. Ends trimmed: V by 0 bases, J by 2 bases; bases unmatched to a gene: 6. Inclusive of the bounding cysteine and phenylalanine, the CDR3 is 17 residues long. The DNA shown is the 51-base CDR3, in frame from base 1.

The sample comprised naive CD8+ T cells from PBMCs. The label giving this sample's cell subset or site can be read as: CD45RA+CCR7+. The origin of this receptor is a man aged 18-30 years in good health. Some clones in this sample may be carry-over from other donors' samples. The chain is assembled from TRBV7-2 and TRBJ2-5; TRBD2 agrees with 10 junctional bases. The CDR3 sequence is CASSLALGTSEQETQYF. The nucleotide sequence is given as TGTGCCAGCAGCTTAGCGCTTGGGACTAGCGAGCAAGAGACCCAGTACTTC. The variable domain in full, with residues beyond the CDR3 obtained from the reference TRBV7-2 and TRBJ2-5 genes, is GAGVSQSPSNKVTEKGKDVELRCDPISGHTALYWYRQSLGQGLEFLIYFQGNSAPDKSGLPSDRFSAERTGGSVSTLTIQRTQQEDSAVYLCASSLALGTSEQETQYFGPGTRLLVL.